Listed below are T cell receptor beta chains from one sample, sequenced in a study of cytotoxic CD8 clonotypes in ibrutinib-treated CLL. This table comes from immunoSEQ multiplex PCR, and its TCRdb copy is limited to in-frame clones, with some not included. The sample yields 110,000 to 150,000 clones, roughly 76% seen once. Material: PBMCs, obtained after 24 months of ibrutinib treatment. The receptor source for this set is a human donor with chronic lymphocytic leukemia. Both conserved end residues are part of each CDR3. The order of the fields is V gene, D gene, CDR3 protein. The D gene is left open where the match is weak.

TRBV29-1	TRBD1	CSVGDRVDGYTF
TRBV9	-	CASSLGVDSYEQYF
TRBV7-9	-	CASRGGFLGSAFF
TRBV11-3	TRBD2	CASSPSGLAVPGELFF
TRBV5-1	-	CASTIGRNEQFF
TRBV11-2	-	CASSLRGRGAGPQHF
TRBV28	-	CASSGPYNEQFF
TRBV10-3	-	CAISESAAPYGYTF
TRBV5-6	TRBD1	CASSPGQGEKLFF
TRBV2	-	CASSEGTGNTEAFF
TRBV25-1	TRBD1	CATADDRGPDTQYF
TRBV18	TRBD1	CASSPPGQGPHEQYF
TRBV28	TRBD2	CASSLPGGATYEQYF
TRBV11-2	TRBD1	CASSLVPGTGSPLHF
TRBV5-1	TRBD2	CASSLVPRGDNEQFF
TRBV6-5	-	CASSSLLHGGTDTQYF
TRBV5-1	-	CASSTWGALPSSYNEQFF
TRBV7-2	TRBD1	CASSFTGGYSYEQYF
TRBV6-4	-	CASRDSPNYGYTF
TRBV10-2	TRBD1	CATTGTEETQYF
TRBV28	-	CASNTAQEADGYTF
TRBV4-3	-	CASSQGGRVTGANVLTF
TRBV27	-	CASSLWGLGDYGYTF
TRBV19	-	CASTDLDYGYTF
TRBV5-1	-	CASSWTKSPPDTQYF
TRBV11-3	-	CASSLVAGVLTF
TRBV28	-	CASSFSGSYGYTF
TRBV2	-	CASTVEGLGTDTQYF
TRBV6-6	TRBD2	CASRGSGSGEQFF
TRBV5-6	-	CASRPGAADIQYF
TRBV7-2	-	CASSLAASTSSYEQYF
TRBV5-1	TRBD1	CASSPGTANTEAFF
TRBV5-6	TRBD2	CASSPGGLAGGPPFF
TRBV18	-	CASSPKLQNGPQETQYF
TRBV6-5	-	CASSYAGRETQYF
TRBV13	-	CASSWGRHSGNTIYF
TRBV19	TRBD2	CASSETSGSYEQYF
TRBV7-2	TRBD1	CASSRDRGPVNYGYTF
TRBV18	-	CASSPSTGANVLTF
TRBV5-1	-	CASSFGQTYNEQFF
TRBV6-1	-	CASSEGGWGEKLFF
TRBV7-2	TRBD1	CASSLGGQGVEQFF
TRBV2	-	CASSEAWATEQYF
TRBV7-9	TRBD2	CASSLGTKNTGELFF
TRBV29-1	-	CSVKTANQPQHF
TRBV28	-	CASSPPGGPQDTQYF
TRBV28	TRBD1	CASTPGQGTSPLHF
TRBV9	-	CASSPRGLNTEAFF
TRBV7-2	-	CASSLGDGDTIYF
TRBV14	-	CASSQERGKSGNTIYF
TRBV7-3	-	CASSHRMGADTGELFF
TRBV6-4	TRBD2	CASSEVAGVVGEQFF
TRBV28	-	CASSLLGRAGYQPQHF